Below are 27 T cell receptor beta chains sequenced from a single sample in a study of T cell responses to AZD1222 COVID-19 vaccine. Only in-frame clones appear in the TCRdb table, and some are missing; sequencing was by immunoSEQ multiplex PCR. The sample yields about 66,000 clones, roughly 91% seen once. The starting material was peripheral blood, obtained 28 days after the second dose of the MenACWY control vaccine. These receptors were collected from an adult who received the MenACWY meningococcal vaccine as a control.

This chain uses TRBV28 with TRBJ2-3; TRBD2 agrees at 16 bases. CDR1 and CDR2 (germline): MDHEN, SYDVKM. The CDR3 length is 15 residues. Losses at the gene ends were 7 bases for V and 6 bases for J; bases not matched to a gene: 4. The chain's CDR3 is CASTGLAGGQDTQYF. The CDR3 nucleotides read TGTGCCAGCACGGGACTAGCGGGGGGGCAGGATACGCAGTATTTT. The variable domain in full, with the rest retrieved from reference TRBV28 and TRBJ2-3, is DVKVTQSSRYLVKRTGEKVFLECVQDMDHENMFWYRQDPGLGLRLIYFSYDVKMKEKGDIPEGYSVSREKKERFSLILESASTNQTSMYLCASTGLAGGQDTQYFGPGTRLTVL.

The V and J genes are TRBV7-8 and TRBJ1-1; D is unclear. V shed 5 bases and J shed 12 bases, with 16 bases lying between them. Per germline, CDR1 SGHVS and CDR2 FQNEAQ. The length of the CDR3 is 12 residues. Here the CDR3 reads CASSPFGRRPFF. DNA for the CDR3: TGTGCCAGCAGCCCCTTTGGACGGCGGCCTTTCTTT.

In this sample, this clone turned up a few times. The genes are TRBV18 and TRBJ1-5; D might be TRBD1 (6 bases). The V and J ends lost 6 bases and 5 bases respectively, with 11 bases between them. From germline, CDR1 is KGHSH and CDR2 LQKENI. CDR3 length: 13 residues. This CDR3 reads CASSPEGDQPQHF. CDR3 bases: TGTGCCAGCTCCCCGGAGGGGGATCAGCCCCAGCATTTT.

The chain uses TRBV11-3 and TRBJ2-6; D not resolved. In germline, CDR1 is SGHNT, CDR2 YENEEA. The CDR3 is made up of 16 amino acids. Trimming stripped 5 bases from V and 0 bases from J, with 11 bases between. The CDR3 loop is CASSPQPTSGANVLTF. The CDR3 nucleotides read TGTGCCAGCAGCCCACAGCCGACCTCTGGGGCCAACGTCCTGACTTTC.

This chain uses TRBV19 with TRBJ1-2; D unresolved. This CDR3 region has 12 residues. CDR1 and CDR2 from the germline V gene are LNHDA and SQIVND (reference sequence). Deletions cut 8 bases from V and 1 base from J, with 8 bases between. The CDR3 here is CASFFYNYGYTF. The CDR3 nucleotides read TGTGCCAGTTTTTTCTATAACTATGGCTACACCTTC.

V gene TRBV3-1 (or the pseudogene TRBV3-2) combines with J gene TRBJ1-5; D may be TRBD1 (6 bases). Germline V CDR1 and CDR2: LGHDT, YNNKEL (reference sequence). V dropped 2 bases and J dropped 1 base, with 9 bases sitting between them. This CDR3 is built from 15 residues. The CDR3 sequence is CASSQQTGSNQPQHF. The CDR3 DNA follows: TGTGCCAGCAGCCAACAGACAGGAAGCAATCAGCCCCAGCATTTT.

The chain has TRBV7-2 and TRBJ2-5; D possibly corresponds to TRBD2 (6 bases). The germline CDR1 and CDR2 sequences are SGHTA and FQGNSA. The germline V and J ends were trimmed by 5 bases and 5 bases, with 21 bases remaining between them. The CDR3 extends over 16 amino acids. This CDR3 reads CASSPRRGRGWETQYF. The CDR3 bases are TGTGCCAGCAGCCCCCGGCGGGGCCGGGGTTGGGAGACCCAGTACTTC.

CDR3 amino acids: CASSRGKVNYGYTF. For the CDR3, the DNA is TGTGCCAGTAGCAGGGGGAAGGTTAACTATGGCTACACCTTC. The chain recombines TRBV19 with TRBJ1-2; TRBD1 agrees at 7 bases. Germline V lookup: CDR1 LNHDA, CDR2 SQIVND (reference sequence). Trimming removed 6 bases from V and 1 base from J; junction bases left unmatched: 5. The CDR3 covers 14 residues. The variable domain in full, with the rest retrieved from reference TRBV19 and TRBJ1-2, is DGGITQSPKYLFRKEGQNVTLSCEQNLNHDAMYWYRQDPGQGLRLIYYSQIVNDFQKGDIAEGYSVSREKKESFPLTVTSAQKNPTAFYLCASSRGKVNYGYTFGSGTRLTVV.

The J gene is TRBJ2-7, the V gene TRBV19; possibly TRBD1 for D (5 bases). V lost 4 bases to trimming and J lost 1 base, with 11 bases between them. CDR1 and CDR2 (germline): LNHDA, SQIVND (reference sequence). The CDR3 runs 14 residues. This CDR3 reads CASSKGLDSYEQYF. DNA for the CDR3: TGTGCCAGTAGTAAGGGGCTTGATTCCTACGAGCAGTACTTC.

The chain employs TRBV4-3 and TRBJ2-7; no firm D call. Germline CDR1 and CDR2: LGHNA and YSLEER. V lost 4 bases, J lost 2 bases, and 18 bases lay in between. The CDR3 length is 16 residues. CDR3 sequence (DNA): TGCGCCAGCAGCCCAACTGCGACGGGTGTTCCCTACGAGCAGTACTTC. Translation: CASSPTATGVPYEQYF.

The CDR3 DNA follows: TGTGCCAGCAGCTCCGCTATTTCGGGGGATACGCAGTATTTT. Translated, it gives CASSSAISGDTQYF. The chain employs TRBV7-9 and TRBJ2-3; D is perhaps TRBD2 (5 bases). The germline gives CDR1 SEHNR, CDR2 FQNEAQ (reference sequence). The CDR3 runs 14 residues. Deletions cut 4 bases from V and 6 bases from J, with 14 bases between.

This rearrangement joins TRBV24-1 to TRBJ1-2; D ambiguous. CDR3 length: 15 residues. With 0 bases removed from V and 8 bases from J, the gap between germline ends came to 15 bases. Per germline, CDR1 KGHDR and CDR2 SFDVKD. CDR3 nucleotide sequence: TGTGCCACCAGTGATTTGGGGAGCAGGCCGGAGGGCTACACCTTC. It specifies CATSDLGSRPEGYTF.

The rearrangement uses TRBV7-2 and TRBJ2-1, with D maybe TRBD1 (6 bases). The V gene's germline CDR1 is SGHTA and CDR2 FQGNSA. Trimming shortened V by 5 bases and J by 4 bases, and 15 bases separated the two germline ends. This CDR3 contains 15 residues. This CDR3 is CASSPGQGRYNEQFF. The CDR3 nucleotides are TGTGCCAGCAGCCCAGGGCAGGGGCGGTACAATGAGCAGTTCTTC. Using reference TRBV7-2 and TRBJ2-1 for the parts outside the CDR3, the full variable domain is GAGVSQSPSNKVTEKGKDVELRCDPISGHTALYWYRQSLGQGLEFLIYFQGNSAPDKSGLPSDRFSAERTGGSVSTLTIQRTQQEDSAVYLCASSPGQGRYNEQFFGPGTRLTVL.

The chain couples TRBV6-1 to TRBJ2-1, with a tentative D call TRBD2 (6 bases). The CDR3 length is 15 residues. Per germline, CDR1 MNHNS and CDR2 SASEGT. Trimming pared 3 bases from V and 7 bases from J, leaving 16 bases between. The CDR3 loop reads CASSEWRGLGNEQFF. The CDR3 coding sequence is TGTGCCAGCAGTGAGTGGAGGGGCCTTGGGAATGAGCAGTTCTTC.

The rearrangement uses TRBV13 and TRBJ1-2; tentatively, D is TRBD1 (5 bases). The CDR3 covers 13 residues. Per the germline V gene, CDR1 is PRHDT and CDR2 is FYEKMQ (reference sequence). V lost 6 bases and J 3 bases, leaving 11 bases between the germline ends. CDR3 loop: CASRSGLDYGYTF. DNA of the CDR3: TGTGCCAGCAGATCAGGGTTGGACTATGGCTACACCTTC.

The V call is TRBV7-9, the J call TRBJ1-2; 9 bases are shared with TRBD1. Trimming took 3 bases from V and 5 from J; bases not matched to a gene: 16. Per the germline V gene, CDR1 is SEHNR and CDR2 is FQNEAQ (reference sequence). This CDR3 has 18 residues. Written as DNA, the CDR3 is TGTGCCAGCAGCTTCCCAGGGGACAGGGTTGGGGACCAATATGGCTACACCTTC. Encoded protein: CASSFPGDRVGDQYGYTF. The variable domain in full, completed from reference TRBV7-9 and TRBJ1-2, reads DTGVSQNPRHKITKRGQNVTFRCDPISEHNRLYWYRQTLGQGPEFLTYFQNEAQLEKSRLLSDRFSAERPKGSFSTLEIQRTEQGDSAMYLCASSFPGDRVGDQYGYTFGSGTRLTVV.

This clone was recorded once. The V call is TRBV5-1, the J call TRBJ2-2; D is ambiguous. The CDR3 consists of 14 residues. V lost 2 bases and J 7 bases, leaving 12 bases between the germline ends. Per the germline V gene, CDR1 is SGHRS and CDR2 is YFSETQ. Here the CDR3 DNA reads TGCGCCAGCAGCTTAGACCTTGGTGGCGGGGAGCTGTTTTTT. This encodes CASSLDLGGGELFF. Complete variable domain (other parts from reference TRBV5-1 and TRBJ2-2): KAGVTQTPRYLIKTRGQQVTLSCSPISGHRSVSWYQQTPGQGLQFLFEYFSETQRNKGNFPGRFSGRQFSNSRSEMNVSTLELGDSALYLCASSLDLGGGELFFGEGSRLTVL.

The chain has TRBV9 and TRBJ1-2; 7 bases map to TRBD1. Trimming at V came to 0 bases and at J to 4 bases, leaving 9 bases not matched to a gene. This CDR3 has 16 residues. Looked up from germline, CDR1 is SGDLS and CDR2 is YYNGEE. As DNA, the CDR3 is TGTGCCAGCAGCGTAGCTTCGCAGGGGGGAGGCTATGGCTACACCTTC. As protein: CASSVASQGGGYGYTF.

The chain joins TRBV5-1 to TRBJ1-2, with TRBD1 identical over 8 bases. This CDR3 is built from 14 residues. The V and J ends lost 0 bases and 7 bases, in that order; junction bases with no gene match: 5. Germline V gene lookup returns CDR1 SGHRS and CDR2 YFSETQ. The CDR3 bases are TGCGCCAGCAGCTTGGGGCAGGGGGCGAGTGGCTACACCTTC. This sequence encodes CASSLGQGASGYTF.

The chain joins TRBV6-1 to TRBJ1-2; 9 bases are shared with TRBD1. Germline V gene data show CDR1 as MNHNS and CDR2 as SASEGT. Losses at the gene ends were 2 bases for V and 6 bases for J; bases not matched to a gene: 7. The CDR3 is 15 residues long. The CDR3 here is CASSEQGQGWNGYTF. The CDR3 bases are TGTGCCAGCAGTGAACAGGGACAGGGTTGGAATGGCTACACCTTC.

The chain carries TRBV12-3 or TRBV12-4 and TRBJ1-1; D is unclear. CDR3 length equals 12 residues. Trimming stripped 4 bases from V and 9 bases from J, with 12 bases between. In DNA, the CDR3 is TGTGCCAGCAGTTCATCCCGGGCCAAAGCTTTCTTT. Its translation is CASSSSRAKAFF.

This chain links TRBV13 with TRBJ2-6; 7 bases fit TRBD1. The CDR3 covers 18 residues. V was pared by 5 bases and J by 0 bases, with 10 bases of the junction left unmatched. Germline CDR1 PRHDT, CDR2 FYEKMQ (reference sequence). In DNA, the CDR3 is TGTGCCAGCAGCACGACAGGGTGGGCCCTCTCTGGGGCCAACGTCCTGACTTTC. Translating gives CASSTTGWALSGANVLTF.

The chain joins TRBV6-5 to TRBJ2-1, with TRBD2 identical over 12 bases. Germline CDR1 reads MNHEY; CDR2 reads SVGAGI. This CDR3 region has 14 residues. After removal of 6 bases from V and 9 bases from J, the junction contained 6 bases not matched to a gene. In nucleotides, the CDR3 is TGTGCCAGCAGCGAGACTAGCGGGAGTTCTGAGCAGTTCTTC. This sequence encodes CASSETSGSSEQFF.

The chain joins TRBV7-2 to TRBJ1-2; D not resolved. The CDR3 runs to 15 residues. V was shortened by 2 bases and J by 3 bases, with 13 bases between the two germline ends. Germline V lookup: CDR1 SGHTA, CDR2 FQGNSA. The CDR3 spells CASSLFAEKDYGYTF. CDR3 in DNA: TGTGCCAGCAGCTTATTCGCGGAAAAAGACTATGGCTACACCTTC.

The V gene is TRBV27, the J gene TRBJ1-1; D ambiguous. Germline assignment: CDR1 MNHEY and CDR2 SMNVEV (reference sequence). V was clipped by 3 bases and J by 2 bases, with 13 bases between them. The CDR3 contains 15 residues. DNA of the CDR3: TGTGCCAGCAGTTTCCATCGGCGTGGCAACACTGAAGCTTTCTTT. Residues: CASSFHRRGNTEAFF.

This chain uses TRBV6-2 or TRBV6-3 with TRBJ1-3; D is uncertain. The CDR3 spans 17 residues. V was cut by 0 bases and J by 3 bases, with 15 bases left in between. Germline CDR1 MNHEY, CDR2 SVGEGT. CDR3 loop: CASSYSRSPGSGNTIYF. The CDR3 nucleotides are TGTGCCAGCAGTTACTCGAGATCACCGGGAAGTGGAAACACCATATATTTT.

V gene TRBV15 combines with J gene TRBJ1-2; tentatively, D is TRBD1 (5 bases). The CDR3 length is 14 residues. V shed 5 bases and J shed 3 bases, with 13 bases lying between them. The germline CDR1 and CDR2 sequences are LNHNV and YYDKDF (reference sequence). This CDR3 reads CATSVGRGDYGYTF. The DNA of the CDR3 is TGTGCCACCAGCGTTGGGCGGGGGGACTATGGCTACACCTTC.